This entry concerns a single T cell receptor (beta chain). Its specificity is unknown. Here the CDR3 omits its conserved ending phenylalanine or tryptophan, so a read error is the likely source. The sample belongs to a study of tumor and adjacent non-tumor tissue in lung cancer. CDR3 size: 15 residues. RNA was extracted from bulk tissue without any cell sorting. More than 3 cm separated this lung sample from the edge of the tumor. Between August and November 2014, newly diagnosed, chemotherapy-naive lung cancer patients underwent thoracic surgery in China. Study conclusions and caveats: Normal lung showed higher cumulative top 100 clone frequency than tumor. Compared with tumor, normal lung showed significantly lower TCR diversity.

TCRbeta libraries were built with three rounds of nested PCR, modified from ARM-PCR. One entry per CDR3 protein, called by TCRdb with MiXCR from the multiplex PCR reads. The sample carries tens of thousands of distinct CDR3 sequences, around three quarters recorded once. The chain links TRBV12-3 or TRBV12-4 to TRBJ2-7; 9 nucleotides match TRBD2. This TCR derives from a woman aged 55-70 years with non-small cell lung cancer. The sample comprised distant non-tumor lung tissue. CDR3 coding DNA: TGTGTCAGCAGCTCTATTGAGGGACTAGCTTACGAGCAGTACTCC. Its translation is CVSSSIEGLAYEQYS.